Detailed here is one T cell receptor beta chain. This record comes from a study of PD-L1 blockade in urothelial cancer. The wider study: The study started patients on atezolizumab around 2014, giving 1,200 mg intravenously every 3 weeks.

Generated by immunoSEQ multiplex PCR, the TCRdb table keeps only in-frame clones and is missing some. There are over 65,000 clones in the sample; around 84% occur only once, and 4.5% to 5.5% lies in the top ten. This CDR3 has 14 amino acids. V gave up 4 bases and J gave up 1 base; unmatched junction bases: 3. Germline V gene lookup returns CDR1 SEHNR and CDR2 FQNEAQ (reference sequence). The chain couples TRBV7-9 to TRBJ2-7; TRBD1 agrees at 8 bases. This receptor was identified in a man aged 65-85 years with urothelial cancer. The sample here was PBMCs, taken around atezolizumab (anti-PD-L1) treatment. CDR3 nucleotides: TGTGCCAGCAGCTCGGACAGGGTATCCTACGAGCAGTACTTC. Amino acids: CASSSDRVSYEQYF.